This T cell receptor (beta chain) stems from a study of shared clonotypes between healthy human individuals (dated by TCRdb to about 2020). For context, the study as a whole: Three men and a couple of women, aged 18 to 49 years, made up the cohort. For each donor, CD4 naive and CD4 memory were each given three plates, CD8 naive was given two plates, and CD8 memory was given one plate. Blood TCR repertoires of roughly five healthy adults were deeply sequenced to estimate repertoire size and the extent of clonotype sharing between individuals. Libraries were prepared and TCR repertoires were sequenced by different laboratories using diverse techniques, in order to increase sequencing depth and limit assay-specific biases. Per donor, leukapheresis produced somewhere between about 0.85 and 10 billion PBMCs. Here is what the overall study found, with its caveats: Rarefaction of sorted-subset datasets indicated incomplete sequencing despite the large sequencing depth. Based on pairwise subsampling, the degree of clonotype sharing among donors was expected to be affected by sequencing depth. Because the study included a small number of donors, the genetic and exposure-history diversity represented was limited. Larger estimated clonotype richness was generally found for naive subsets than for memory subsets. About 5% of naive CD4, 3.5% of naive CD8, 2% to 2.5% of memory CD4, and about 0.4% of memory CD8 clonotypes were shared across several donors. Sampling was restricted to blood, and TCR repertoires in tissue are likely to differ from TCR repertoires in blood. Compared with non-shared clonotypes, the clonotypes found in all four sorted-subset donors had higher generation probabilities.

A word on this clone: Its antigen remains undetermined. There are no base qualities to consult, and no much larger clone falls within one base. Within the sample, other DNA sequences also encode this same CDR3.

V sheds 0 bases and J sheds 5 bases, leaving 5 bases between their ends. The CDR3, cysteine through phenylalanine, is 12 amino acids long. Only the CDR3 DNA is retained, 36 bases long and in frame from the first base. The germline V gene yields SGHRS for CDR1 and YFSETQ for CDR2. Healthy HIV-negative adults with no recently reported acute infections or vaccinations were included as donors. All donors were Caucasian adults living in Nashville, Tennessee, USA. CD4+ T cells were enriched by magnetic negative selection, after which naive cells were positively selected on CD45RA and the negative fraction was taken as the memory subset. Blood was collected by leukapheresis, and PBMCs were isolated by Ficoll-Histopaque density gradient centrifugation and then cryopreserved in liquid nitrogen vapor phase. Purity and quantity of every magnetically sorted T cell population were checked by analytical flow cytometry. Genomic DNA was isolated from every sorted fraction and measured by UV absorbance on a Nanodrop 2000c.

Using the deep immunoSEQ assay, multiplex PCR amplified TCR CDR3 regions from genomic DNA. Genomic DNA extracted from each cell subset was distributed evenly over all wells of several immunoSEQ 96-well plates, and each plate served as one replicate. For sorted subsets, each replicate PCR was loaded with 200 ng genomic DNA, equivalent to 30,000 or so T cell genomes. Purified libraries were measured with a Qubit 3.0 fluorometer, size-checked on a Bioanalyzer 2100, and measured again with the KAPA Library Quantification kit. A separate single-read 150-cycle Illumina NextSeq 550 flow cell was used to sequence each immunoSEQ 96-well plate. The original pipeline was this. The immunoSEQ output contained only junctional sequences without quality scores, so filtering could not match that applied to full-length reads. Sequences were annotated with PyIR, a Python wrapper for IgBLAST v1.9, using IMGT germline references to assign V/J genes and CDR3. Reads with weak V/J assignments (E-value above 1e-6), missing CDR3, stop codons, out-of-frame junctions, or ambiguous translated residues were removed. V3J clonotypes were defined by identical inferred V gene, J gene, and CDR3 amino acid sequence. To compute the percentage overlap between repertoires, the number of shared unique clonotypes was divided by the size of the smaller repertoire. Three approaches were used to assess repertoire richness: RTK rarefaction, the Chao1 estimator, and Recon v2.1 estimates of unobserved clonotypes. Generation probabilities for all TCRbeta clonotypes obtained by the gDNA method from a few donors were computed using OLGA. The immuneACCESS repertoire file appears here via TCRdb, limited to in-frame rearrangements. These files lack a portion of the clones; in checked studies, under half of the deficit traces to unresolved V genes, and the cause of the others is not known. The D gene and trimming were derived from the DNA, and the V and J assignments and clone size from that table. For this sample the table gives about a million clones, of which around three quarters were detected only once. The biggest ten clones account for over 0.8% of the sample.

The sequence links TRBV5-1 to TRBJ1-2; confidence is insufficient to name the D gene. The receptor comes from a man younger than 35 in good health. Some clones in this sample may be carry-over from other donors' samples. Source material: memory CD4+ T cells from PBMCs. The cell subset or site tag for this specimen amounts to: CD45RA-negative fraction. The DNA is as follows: TGCGCCAGCAGCTTGGCAGATTATGGCTACACCTTC. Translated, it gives CASSLADYGYTF.